This T cell receptor beta chain was identified in a study of blood T cell repertoires in COVID-19. Study at large: Some COVID-19 samples were acute and others convalescent; all came from the United States, Italy and Spain.

This CDR3 is 14 amino acids long. Germline CDR1 is WSHSY and CDR2 is SAAADI. Trimming pared 2 bases from V and 4 bases from J, leaving 11 bases between. Per the original data handling: How many nucleated cells were present was estimated from reference gene primer amplification. Sequencing was performed with immunoSEQ multiplex PCR; in TCRdb, only in-frame clones are kept and a portion is missing. V and J calls and clone size are as listed in that table; D and trimming were resolved from the DNA. The data contain some 350,000 clones, 91% of them singletons. This TCR was recovered from a woman aged 18 to 35 who had recovered from COVID-19. The rearrangement joins TRBV10-2 to TRBJ1-2, with a tentative D call TRBD1 (6 bases). The sequencing sample was made of peripheral blood. This CDR3 is CASSEPGGAYGYTF. DNA for the CDR3: TGCGCCAGCAGTGAGCCCGGGGGGGCCTATGGCTACACCTTC.